One sample yielded the 27 T cell receptor beta chains listed below, sequenced in a study of CD8+CD57+ T cells in acquired aplastic anemia. TCR beta VDJ combinations and CDR3 sequences were profiled from genomic DNA. MiXCR was run by TCRdb on the reads, yielding one entry per CDR3 protein. The data contain approximately 130,000 distinct CDR3 sequences, 40% to 45% of them singletons. Sequences were obtained from sorted CD4+, CD8+, or CD8+CD57+ T cells (not recorded which) from PBMCs. These receptors were taken from a human donor in good health, serving as a control.

The chain has TRBV24-1 and TRBJ2-2; 9 nucleotides align to TRBD2. The CDR3 is 15 residues long. J gave up 11 bases and V 3 bases, and 9 bases lay outside the gene matches. Looked up from germline, CDR1 is KGHDR and CDR2 is SFDVKD. Here the CDR3 reads CATSDAGLARGELFF. Here the CDR3 DNA reads TGTGCCACCAGTGATGCGGGACTAGCTCGGGGTGAGCTGTTTTTT.

This clonotype appeared many times. The chain uses TRBV25-1 and TRBJ1-3; D unclear. Deletions cut 5 bases from V and 1 base from J, with 0 bases between. CDR1 is MGHDK and CDR2 is SYGVNS in the germline V gene. The CDR3 spans 11 residues. In DNA, the CDR3 is TGTGCCAGCAGTTCTGGAAACACCATATATTTT. Its translation is CASSSGNTIYF.

This clonotype came up many times. The genes are TRBV10-3 and TRBJ1-1; D is unresolved. Trimming took 6 bases from V and 4 from J, leaving 6 bases between them. CDR3 size: 11 residues. Germline-derived CDR1 and CDR2 are ENHRY and SYGVKD. Here the CDR3 reads CAISLLTEAFF. The DNA for the CDR3 is TGTGCCATCAGCTTACTCACTGAAGCTTTCTTT.

This clonotype was observed once. The junction shows a germline mismatch at one end, possibly a read error. The rearrangement joins TRBV7-7 to TRBJ2-5; TRBD1 agrees at 9 bases. CDR1 and CDR2 (germline): SSHAT, FNYEAQ (reference sequence). The CDR3 runs to 16 residues. CDR3: CASSLASGTGPETQYF. The DNA of the CDR3 is TGTGCTAGCAGCTTAGCCTCCGGGACAGGGCCGGAGACCCAGTACTTC.

To note about this clonotype: Here the CDR3 omits its conserved ending phenylalanine or tryptophan, so a read error is the likely source. This sequence joins TRBV5-6 and TRBJ1-2; tentative D call: TRBD1 (5 bases). V lost 1 base to trimming and J lost 2 bases, with 9 bases between them. The CDR3 is 14 residues long. Germline assignment: CDR1 SGHDT and CDR2 YYEEEE. CDR3 nucleotide sequence: TGTGCCAGCAGCTTGTCAGGGCAGAACTATGGCTACACCCTC. Its translation is CASSLSGQNYGYTL.

For this clonotype: Sequence at one end of the junction differs from germline and may be a read error. The gene calls are TRBV29-1 and TRBJ2-7, with 8 nucleotides matching TRBD1. This CDR3 region has 14 residues. Germline V gene data show CDR1 as SQVTM and CDR2 as ANQGSEA. The CDR3, as DNA: TGCAGCGTTACCAGGGACAGGAACTCCTATGAGCAGTACTTC. This gives the protein CSVTRDRNSYEQYF.

The chain links TRBV25-1 to TRBJ1-2; 7 bases fit TRBD1. Germline loops: CDR1 MGHDK, CDR2 SYGVNS. This CDR3 has 13 amino acids. The V gene end was trimmed by 2 bases and the J gene end by 6 bases; junction bases not matched to a gene: 3. DNA for the CDR3: TGTGCCAGCAGTGAAGTAACAGGGGATGGCTACACCTTC. This encodes CASSEVTGDGYTF.

In DNA, the CDR3 is TGTGCCAGCAGTCCACAGGGGAGGGAAGCTTTCTTT. Translation: CASSPQGREAFF. The rearrangement links TRBV12-3 or TRBV12-4 to TRBJ1-1, with TRBD1 identical over 7 bases. V lost 5 bases to trimming and J lost 8 bases; unmatched junction nucleotides: 5. The CDR3 sequence is 12 residues long.

Comment on this clonotype: A read error may explain this, as a much larger clone is one base away. The rearrangement joins TRBV25-1 to TRBJ1-1; D uncertain. In germline, CDR1 is MGHDK, CDR2 SYGVNS. The length of the CDR3 is 13 residues. The V end lost 8 bases, the J end lost 4 bases, and 14 bases lay between the germline ends. The CDR3 coding sequence is TGTGCCAGCGCCGGCAGTACGAGCACTGAAGCTTTCTTT. Translated: CASAGSTSTEAFF.

Concerning this clonotype: This may be a read error: a much more frequent sequence differs by one nucleotide. The final CDR3 position lacks the conserved phenylalanine or tryptophan, pointing to a likely read error. The chain couples TRBV12-3 or TRBV12-4 to TRBJ1-2, with D uncertain. V dropped 2 bases and J dropped 3 bases, with 7 bases sitting between them. The CDR3 loop spans 13 amino acids. CDR3 residues: CASSLRSDYGYTL. CDR3 in DNA: TGTGCCAGCAGTTTAAGGTCCGACTATGGCTACACCCTC.

This clonotype appeared many times. The rearrangement uses TRBV9 and TRBJ1-1; 9 bases are shared with TRBD1. Germline trimming cut 3 bases from V and 6 bases from J; bases unmatched to any gene: 6. CDR1 and CDR2 (germline): SGDLS, YYNGEE. The CDR3 is 14 amino acids. Here the CDR3 DNA reads TGTGCCAGCAGCGCCGACAGGGGGGATGCTGAAGCTTTCTTT. Translation gives CASSADRGDAEAFF.

This clonotype was found a few times. The V gene is TRBV29-1, the J gene TRBJ2-5; either TRBD1 or TRBD2 may fit D (5 bases each). The CDR3 consists of 13 residues. Trimming took off 0 bases at V and 5 bases at J, with 10 bases between the two ends. Germline values: CDR1 SQVTM, CDR2 ANQGSEA. In nucleotides, the CDR3 is TGCAGCGTTGAAGATCAGTGGGGGGAGACCCAGTACTTC. Amino acids: CSVEDQWGETQYF.

The chain joins TRBV10-2 to TRBJ2-7, with D hard to call. Germline V gene sequence: CDR1 WSHSY, CDR2 SAAADI. V gave up 4 bases and J gave up 0 bases, with 13 bases separating them. CDR3 size: 15 residues. The CDR3 sequence: CASSAIGGDSYEQYF. The CDR3 nucleotides read TGCGCCAGCAGTGCCATCGGCGGTGACTCCTACGAGCAGTACTTC.

Of note for this clonotype: A clone one base away is much larger, so this may be a read error. The genes are TRBV12-3 or TRBV12-4 and TRBJ2-1; tentatively, D is TRBD1 or TRBD2 (6 bases each). The CDR3 covers 13 residues. The CDR3 DNA is TGTGCCAGCAGTTTATGGGGGGACAATGGGCAGTTCTTC. Translating it yields CASSLWGDNGQFF.

This clonotype was recorded many times. V usage is TRBV20-1 and J usage is TRBJ2-1; TRBD2 is a possible D gene (5 bases). The CDR3 contains 11 residues. The germline V gene encodes CDR1 DFQATT and CDR2 SNEGSKA (reference sequence). The CDR3, as DNA: TGCAGCCAACCGGGGATTAATGAGCAGTTCTTC. Amino acid sequence: CSQPGINEQFF.

J is TRBJ2-2 and V is TRBV9; TRBD2 matches 9 bases. V trimming: 2 bases; J trimming: 4 bases; junction bases outside the gene matches: 6. This CDR3 contains 16 residues. CDR1 is SGDLS, CDR2 YYNGEE, per germline. CDR3 loop: CASSVLAGVVTGELFF. The CDR3 DNA reads TGTGCCAGCAGCGTCTTAGCGGGAGTAGTCACCGGGGAGCTGTTTTTT.

Worth noting for this clonotype: It may be a read error: a sequence one base away is much more abundant. The chain employs TRBV27 and TRBJ2-2; D is ambiguous. CDR1 is MNHEY, CDR2 SMNVEV, per germline (reference sequence). Deletions cut 4 bases from V and 4 bases from J, with 7 bases between. The CDR3 consists of 13 residues. The CDR3 DNA is TGTGCCAGCAGTTGCAGGTCCACCGGGGAGCTGTTTTTT. Protein product: CASSCRSTGELFF.

This clonotype was seen many times. The rearrangement joins TRBV12-3 or TRBV12-4 to TRBJ1-5; D remains unclear. CDR3 size: 12 residues. V was cut by 7 bases and J by 1 base, with 5 bases left in between. Here the CDR3 reads CASTASNQPQHF. CDR3 DNA sequence: TGTGCCAGCACCGCGAGCAATCAGCCCCAGCATTTT.

This clonotype appeared a few times. Here the CDR3 DNA reads TGTGCCAGTAGTGCCCCGGGGAACACCGGGGAGCTGTTTTTT. This translates into CASSAPGNTGELFF. This rearrangement joins TRBV19 to TRBJ2-2; D unclear. V lost 5 bases and J lost 1, with 8 bases in between. Germline CDR1 and CDR2: LNHDA and SQIVND (reference sequence). CDR3 length: 14 residues.

This clonotype was counted once. A much larger clone lies one base from this, so it may be a read error. The chain carries TRBV5-4 and TRBJ1-4; D remains unclear. The CDR3 contains 14 residues. CDR1 SGHNT and CDR2 YYREEE come from the germline V gene (reference sequence). The CDR3 DNA reads TGTGCCAGCAGCTTGGGGGGAAGGGAGGAAAAACTGTCTTTT. This gives the protein CASSLGGREEKLSF.

This clonotype showed up many times. The rearrangement links TRBV4-1 to TRBJ2-5, with no clear D. V shed 1 base and J shed 2 bases, with 8 bases lying between them. There are 14 residues in the CDR3. Germline V lookup: CDR1 MGHRA, CDR2 YSYEKL. The CDR3 DNA follows: TGCGCCAGCAGCCAAGCCAGTTTTCAAGAGACCCAGTACTTC. Amino acids: CASSQASFQETQYF.

This clonotype has a count of ten or more. The J gene is TRBJ2-2, the V gene TRBV2; D gene uncertain. The germline V and J ends were trimmed by 1 base and 5 bases, with 17 bases remaining between them. Germline CDR1 reads SNHLY; CDR2 reads FYNNEI. The CDR3 extends over 17 amino acids. CDR3 region: CASSEVPIGRSTGELFF. CDR3 nucleotides: TGTGCCAGCAGTGAAGTCCCGATTGGACGTAGTACCGGGGAGCTGTTTTTT. The full variable domain, completed using reference TRBV2 and TRBJ2-2, is EPEVTQTPSHQVTQMGQEVILRCVPISNHLYFYWYRQILGQKVEFLVSFYNNEISEKSEIFDDQFSVERPDGSNFTLKIRSTKLEDSAMYFCASSEVPIGRSTGELFFGEGSRLTVL.

The chain joins TRBV10-3 to TRBJ1-3; maybe TRBD1 (6 bases). V lost 5 bases, J lost 1 base, and 12 bases lay in between. In germline, CDR1 is ENHRY, CDR2 SYGVKD. The CDR3 extends over 15 amino acids. The CDR3 DNA is TGTGCCATCAGTTTAGGGGGGCGGTCTGGAAACACCATATATTTT. It codes for CAISLGGRSGNTIYF.

With respect to this clonotype: A read error is possible here, since a much larger clone lies one base away. V gene TRBV5-1 combines with J gene TRBJ2-1; 7 positions match TRBD2. CDR1 SGHRS and CDR2 YFSETQ come from the germline V gene. There are 12 residues in the CDR3. The chain's CDR3 is CASSLLASEQSF. The CDR3 nucleotides are TGCGCCAGCAGCCTACTAGCGTCTGAGCAGTCCTTC. The full variable domain, in which reference TRBV5-1 and TRBJ2-1 provide the parts outside the CDR3, is KAGVTQTPRYLIKTRGQQVTLSCSPISGHRSVSWYQQTPGQGLQFLFEYFSETQRNKGNFPGRFSGRQFSNSRSEMNVSTLELGDSALYLCASSLLASEQSFGPGTRLTVL.

The table lists this clonotype with a few counts. The chain has TRBV5-5 and TRBJ1-2; 7 positions agree with TRBD1. This CDR3 contains 13 residues. The V segment lost 4 bases and the J segment 7 bases; nucleotides outside the gene matches: 7. CDR1 and CDR2 from the germline V gene are SGHKS and YYEKEE (reference sequence). CDR3 in DNA: TGTGCCAGCAGCCCGGGACAGCCTCCTGGCTACACCTTC. Amino acid sequence: CASSPGQPPGYTF.

The chain combines TRBV7-9 with TRBJ1-1, with 7 bases lining up with TRBD1. Unmatched junction bases numbered 2, after V lost 0 bases and J lost 4 bases. The CDR3 totals 14 residues. CDR1 and CDR2 (germline): SEHNR, FQNEAQ (reference sequence). The CDR3 region has the DNA TGTGCCAGCAGCTTAGCACAGGGGAGCACTGAAGCTTTCTTT. Encoded protein: CASSLAQGSTEAFF.

This clonotype was counted at least ten times. This chain links TRBV12-3 or TRBV12-4 with TRBJ2-6, with D maybe TRBD2 (5 bases). Trimming cost V 6 bases and J 4 bases, with 16 bases left between them. The CDR3 has 16 residues. The CDR3 DNA sequence: TGTGCCAGCAGGTCGGGAAAACGGGCCGGGGCCAACGTCCTGACTTTC. The encoded protein is CASRSGKRAGANVLTF.